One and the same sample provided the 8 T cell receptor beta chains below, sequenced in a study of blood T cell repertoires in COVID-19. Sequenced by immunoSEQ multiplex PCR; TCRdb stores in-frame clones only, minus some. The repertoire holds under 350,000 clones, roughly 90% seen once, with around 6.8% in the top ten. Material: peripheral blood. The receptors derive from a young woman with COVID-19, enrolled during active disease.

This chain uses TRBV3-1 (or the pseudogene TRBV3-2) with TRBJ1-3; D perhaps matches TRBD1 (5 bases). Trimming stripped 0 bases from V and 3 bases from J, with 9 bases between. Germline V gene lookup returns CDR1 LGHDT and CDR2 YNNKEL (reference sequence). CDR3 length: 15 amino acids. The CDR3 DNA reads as TGTGCCAGCAGCCAAGAGGGACTCTATGGAAACACCATATATTTT. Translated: CASSQEGLYGNTIYF.

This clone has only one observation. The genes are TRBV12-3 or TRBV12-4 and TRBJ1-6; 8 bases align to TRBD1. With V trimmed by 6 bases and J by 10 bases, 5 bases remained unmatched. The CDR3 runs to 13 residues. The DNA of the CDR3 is TGTGCCAGCAGAGACAGGGGCGGATCACCCCTCCACTTT. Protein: CASRDRGGSPLHF.

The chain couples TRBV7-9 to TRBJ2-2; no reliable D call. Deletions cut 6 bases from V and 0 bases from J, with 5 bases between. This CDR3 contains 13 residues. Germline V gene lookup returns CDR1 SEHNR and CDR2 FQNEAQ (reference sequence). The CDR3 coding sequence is TGTGCCAGCAGTCATTCGAACACCGGGGAGCTGTTTTTT. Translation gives CASSHSNTGELFF. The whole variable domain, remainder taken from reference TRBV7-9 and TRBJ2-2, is DTGVSQNPRHKITKRGQNVTFRCDPISEHNRLYWYRQTLGQGPEFLTYFQNEAQLEKSRLLSDRFSAERPKGSFSTLEIQRTEQGDSAMYLCASSHSNTGELFFGEGSRLTVL.

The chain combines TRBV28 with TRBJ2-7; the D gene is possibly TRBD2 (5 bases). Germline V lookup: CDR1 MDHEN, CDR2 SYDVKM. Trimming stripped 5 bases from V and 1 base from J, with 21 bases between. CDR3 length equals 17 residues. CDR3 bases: TGTGCCAGCAGTCCCATCGGCTGGAGCGGAAAATCCTACGAGCAGTACTTC. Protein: CASSPIGWSGKSYEQYF.

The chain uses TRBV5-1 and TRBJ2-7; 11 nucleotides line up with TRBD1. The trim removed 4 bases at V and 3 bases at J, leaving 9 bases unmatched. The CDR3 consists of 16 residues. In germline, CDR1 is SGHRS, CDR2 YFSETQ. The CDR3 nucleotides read TGCGCCAGCAGCCCGCTCCCGGGACAGGGGGGCTACGAGCAGTACTTC. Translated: CASSPLPGQGGYEQYF. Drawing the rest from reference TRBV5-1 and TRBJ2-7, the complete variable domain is KAGVTQTPRYLIKTRGQQVTLSCSPISGHRSVSWYQQTPGQGLQFLFEYFSETQRNKGNFPGRFSGRQFSNSRSEMNVSTLELGDSALYLCASSPLPGQGGYEQYFGPGTRLTVT.

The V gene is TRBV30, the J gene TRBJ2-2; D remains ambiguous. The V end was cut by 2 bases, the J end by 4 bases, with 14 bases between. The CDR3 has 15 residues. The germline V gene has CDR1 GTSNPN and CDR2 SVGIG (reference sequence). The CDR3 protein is CAWSPRLGSTGELFF. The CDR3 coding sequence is TGTGCCTGGAGTCCGAGGTTAGGAAGCACCGGGGAGCTGTTTTTT.

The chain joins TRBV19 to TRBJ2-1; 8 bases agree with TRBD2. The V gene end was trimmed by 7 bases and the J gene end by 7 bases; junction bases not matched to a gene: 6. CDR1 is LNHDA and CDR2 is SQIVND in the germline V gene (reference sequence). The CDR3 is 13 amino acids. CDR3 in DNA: TGTGCCAGTACTAGCGGGCTTGTTAATGAGCAGTTCTTC. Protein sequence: CASTSGLVNEQFF.

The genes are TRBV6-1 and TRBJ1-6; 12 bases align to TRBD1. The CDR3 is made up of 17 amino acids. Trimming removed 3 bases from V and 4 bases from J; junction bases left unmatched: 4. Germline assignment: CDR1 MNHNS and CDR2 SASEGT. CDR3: CASSDPGQGAYNSPLHF. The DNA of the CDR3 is TGTGCCAGCAGTGACCCGGGACAGGGGGCTTATAATTCACCCCTCCACTTT.